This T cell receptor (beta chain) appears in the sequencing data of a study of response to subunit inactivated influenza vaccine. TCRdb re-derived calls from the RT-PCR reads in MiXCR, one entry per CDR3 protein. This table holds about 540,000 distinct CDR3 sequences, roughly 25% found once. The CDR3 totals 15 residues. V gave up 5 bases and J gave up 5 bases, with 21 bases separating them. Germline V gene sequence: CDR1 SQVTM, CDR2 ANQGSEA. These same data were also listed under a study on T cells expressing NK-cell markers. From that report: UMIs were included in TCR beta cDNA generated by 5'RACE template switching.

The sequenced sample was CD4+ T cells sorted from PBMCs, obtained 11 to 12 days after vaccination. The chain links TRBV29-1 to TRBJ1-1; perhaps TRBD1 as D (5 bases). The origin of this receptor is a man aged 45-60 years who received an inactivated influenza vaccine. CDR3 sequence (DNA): TGCAGCGTTCGCGGTGGGGCAGGGCGGGCGACTGAAGCTTTCTTT. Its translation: CSVRGGAGRATEAFF.